Listed below are T cell receptor beta chains from one sample, sequenced in a study of breast tumors, draining lymph nodes, adjacent tissues. MiXCR, run by TCRdb on the multiplex PCR reads, gives a single entry per CDR3 protein. The repertoire holds 12,000 or so distinct CDR3 sequences, with less than 60% as singletons. The source material was breast tumor tissue. The receptor set was obtained from a female donor with breast cancer. Some clones in this sample may be carry-over from other donors' samples. Both conserved end residues are part of each CDR3. The D gene is left open where the match is weak. Part of the rows lack a size; the others show once, few, many or a class for expanded clones.

v_gene	abundance	len	d_gene	j_gene	CDR3aa	CDR3nt
TRBV20-1	NA	13	NA	TRBJ2-2	CSVEGQTTGELFF	TGCAGTGTGGAGGGGCAGACCACCGGGGAGCTGTTTTTT
TRBV2	NA	15	TRBD1	TRBJ1-1	CASSPWTGDTCEASF	TGTGCCAGCAGTCCTTGGACAGGGGACACCTGTGAAGCTTCCTTT
TRBV6-2/TRBV6-3	NA	15	NA	TRBJ2-7	CASSYRAAGGVEQYF	TGTGCCAGCAGTTACCGGGCGGCCGGGGGAGTTGAGCAGTACTTC
TRBV5-8	many	14	TRBD2	TRBJ2-2	CATLAGATTGELFF	TGTGCCACCCTAGCGGGAGCGACCACCGGGGAGCTGTTTTTT
TRBV19	medium-sized	14	TRBD1	TRBJ1-2	CASSRQGGTYGYTF	TGTGCCAGTAGTCGACAGGGGGGTACCTATGGCTACACCTTC
TRBV7-2	NA	13	NA	TRBJ1-2	CASSPRGDYGYTF	TGTGCCAGCAGCCCCAGGGGAGACTATGGCTACACCTTC
TRBV7-9	many	19	TRBD1	TRBJ2-2	CASSLTTGTGTAPTGELFF	TGTGCCAGCAGCTTAACAACCGGGACCGGGACAGCACCCACCGGGGAGCTGTTTTTT
TRBV9	once	16	TRBD2	TRBJ2-3	CASSVEVAGGRNTQYF	TGTGCCAGCAGCGTAGAGGTAGCGGGGGGGCGCAATACGCAGTATTTT
TRBV29-1	NA	14	TRBD1	TRBJ1-3	CSVGQGSSGNTIYF	TGCAGCGTGGGACAGGGGAGCTCTGGAAACACCATATATTTT
TRBV4-1	many	14	TRBD1	TRBJ1-2	CASSQDNRGYGYTF	TGCGCCAGCAGCCAAGATAACAGGGGATATGGCTACACCTTC
TRBV18	once	14	NA	TRBJ1-6	CASSQGSYNSPLHF	TGTGCCAGCTCACAGGGTTCCTATAATTCACCCCTCCACTTT
TRBV27	NA	13	NA	TRBJ2-5	CASTTGTRGTQYF	TGTGCCAGCACCACCGGGACCAGGGGGACCCAGTACTTC
TRBV3-1	NA	16	NA	TRBJ2-2	CASSLPGQLNTGELFF	TGTGCCAGCAGCCTACCGGGACAACTGAACACCGGGGAGCTGTTTTTT
TRBV6-1	medium-sized	16	NA	TRBJ2-3	CASIFSWVGGGDTQYF	TGTGCCAGCATCTTCTCTTGGGTAGGGGGGGGAGATACGCAGTATTTT
TRBV27	medium-sized	14	TRBD2	TRBJ2-7	CASSLGPGGYEQYF	TGTGCCAGCAGTCTAGGGCCGGGGGGATACGAGCAGTACTTC
TRBV6-5	NA	15	TRBD1	TRBJ1-2	CASRYGDRVNYGYTF	TGTGCCAGCAGATACGGGGACAGGGTTAACTATGGCTACACCTTC
TRBV19	NA	15	TRBD2	TRBJ2-1	CASSPQTSGSSEQFF	TGTGCCAGTAGTCCGCAGACTAGCGGGAGTAGTGAGCAGTTCTTC
TRBV20-1	NA	13	NA	TRBJ2-5	CSASGPGGETQYF	TGCAGTGCCAGTGGTCCAGGCGGGGAGACCCAGTACTTC
TRBV11-2	many	19	NA	TRBJ2-1	CASSSPRDRVAGESREQFF	TGTGCCAGCAGCTCCCCGCGGGACAGGGTAGCGGGAGAGTCACGTGAGCAGTTCTTC
TRBV20-1	NA	11	NA	TRBJ1-2	CSATGNYGYTF	TGCAGTGCTACCGGGAACTATGGCTACACCTTC
TRBV2	NA	13	NA	TRBJ1-5	CASSVDSNQPQHF	TGTGCCAGCAGTGTGGATAGCAATCAGCCCCAGCATTTT
TRBV5-1	medium-sized	14	TRBD1	TRBJ1-5	CASSAGTVNQPQHF	TGCGCCAGCAGCGCCGGGACAGTTAATCAGCCCCAGCATTTT
TRBV2	medium-sized	15	NA	TRBJ2-2	CASSEAQGNTGELFF	TGTGCCAGCAGTGAAGCGCAGGGAAACACCGGGGAGCTGTTTTTT
TRBV7-2	few	11	NA	TRBJ2-3	CASSLESTQYF	TGTGCCAGCAGCTTAGAAAGTACGCAGTATTTT
TRBV6-5	NA	15	NA	TRBJ2-1	CASRGTSKWYNEQFF	TGTGCCAGCAGGGGGACATCCAAGTGGTACAATGAGCAGTTCTTC
TRBV3-1	NA	13	NA	TRBJ1-2	CASSPQTVYGYTF	TGTGCCAGCAGCCCCCAAACAGTCTATGGCTACACCTTC
TRBV6-1	few	13	NA	TRBJ1-2	CASSEGTEPRYTF	TGTGCCAGCAGTGAAGGGACAGAGCCGCGCTACACCTTC
TRBV4-2	few	13	NA	TRBJ1-2	CASSQDINYGYTF	TGTGCCAGCAGCCAAGACATAAACTATGGCTACACCTTC
TRBV29-1	few	15	NA	TRBJ2-7	CSVEGRHGLPYEQYF	TGCAGCGTTGAAGGGCGGCATGGCCTACCCTACGAGCAGTACTTC
TRBV2	NA	14	NA	TRBJ2-1	CASSERRSYNEQFF	TGTGCCAGCAGTGAAAGACGCAGTTACAATGAGCAGTTCTTC
TRBV12-3/TRBV12-4	NA	14	TRBD1	TRBJ1-6	CASSPQGASSPLHF	TGTGCCAGCAGTCCACAGGGGGCGAGTTCACCCCTCCACTTT
TRBV19	many	14	NA	TRBJ1-6	CASSERTGNSPLHF	TGTGCCAGTAGTGAACGGACGGGCAATTCACCCCTCCACTTT
TRBV12-3/TRBV12-4	NA	13	NA	TRBJ1-2	CASSLWGNYGYTF	TGTGCCAGCAGTTTATGGGGTAACTATGGCTACACCTTC
TRBV7-6	medium-sized	15	NA	TRBJ2-1	CASSLEWAGMNEQFF	TGTGCCAGCAGCTTAGAATGGGCCGGGATGAATGAGCAGTTCTTC
TRBV9	NA	15	NA	TRBJ2-3	CASSAQFGGTDTQYF	TGTGCCAGCAGTGCCCAATTTGGGGGCACAGATACGCAGTATTTT
TRBV9	few	14	NA	TRBJ2-7	CASSVSRSSYEQYF	TGTGCCAGCAGCGTTAGCCGAAGCTCCTACGAGCAGTACTTC
TRBV6-5	NA	11	NA	TRBJ2-1	CASTAGNEQFF	TGTGCCAGCACGGCGGGAAATGAGCAGTTCTTC
TRBV12-3/TRBV12-4	medium-sized	16	TRBD2	TRBJ2-3	CASSLSSGASTDTQYF	TGTGCCAGCAGTTTGTCTAGCGGGGCTAGCACAGATACGCAGTATTTT
TRBV29-1	NA	14	NA	TRBJ2-3	CSVSETKGVDTQYF	TGCAGCGTCTCGGAGACCAAAGGGGTAGATACGCAGTATTTT
TRBV19	NA	13	NA	TRBJ2-5	CASSIFSEETQYF	TGTGCCAGTAGTATTTTCTCAGAAGAGACCCAGTACTTC
TRBV12-3/TRBV12-4	many	16	NA	TRBJ2-3	CASRVLLGGNTDTQYF	TGTGCCAGCAGAGTACTTCTAGGGGGGAACACAGATACGCAGTATTTT
TRBV29-1	NA	15	TRBD2	TRBJ2-3	CSVEEGSGHTDTQYF	TGCAGCGTTGAAGAGGGTAGCGGGCACACAGATACGCAGTATTTT
TRBV2	NA	15	TRBD1	TRBJ2-7	CASSSLGTGAGEQYF	TGTGCCAGCAGTTCACTCGGGACAGGTGCGGGCGAGCAGTACTTC